These T cell receptor beta chains were read from a single sample in a study of human T cells and chemical hapten exposure. TCRdb passed the RACE reads through MiXCR, listing each CDR3 protein once. The table shows about 180,000 distinct CDR3 sequences, with 25% to 35% occurring only once. The sequencing used whole blood, collected in connection with sensitization to the hapten diphenylcyclopropenone (DPC). Source of these receptors: a woman in her 30s with alopecia areata. Some clones in this sample may be carry-over from other donors' samples. Both conserved end residues are part of each CDR3. The order of the fields is J gene, D gene, clone size, V gene, CDR3 protein, CDR3 DNA. A D gene is named only where the DNA matches it firmly. Where a row states a size, it is once, few, many or the class of an expanded clone; other rows omit it.

TRBJ1-5 . . TRBV10-3 CAISDRSGQPQHF TGTGCCATCAGTGACAGGTCAGGTCAGCCCCAGCATTTT
TRBJ1-5 . . TRBV18 CASSPPGRIGNQPQHF TGTGCCAGCTCACCACCAGGACGTATCGGCAATCAGCCCCAGCATTTT
TRBJ2-4 TRBD2 few TRBV28 CASSFGGSYIQYF TGTGCCAGCAGTTTCGGCGGGAGCTACATTCAGTACTTC
TRBJ2-1 . few TRBV12-3/TRBV12-4 CASSAPYNEQFF TGTGCCAGCAGCGCCCCGTACAATGAGCAGTTCTTC
TRBJ2-7 TRBD2 . TRBV3-1 CASSPASGSPEQYF TGTGCCAGCAGCCCCGCTAGCGGGAGCCCCGAGCAGTACTTC
TRBJ1-1 . . TRBV7-2 CASSLVRGATEAFF TGTGCCAGCAGCTTAGTACGGGGGGCGACTGAAGCTTTCTTT
TRBJ1-5 . . TRBV4-3 CASSQEWSGNQPQHF TGCGCCAGCAGCCAAGAATGGTCGGGCAATCAGCCCCAGCATTTT
TRBJ1-2 . . TRBV7-2 CASSLSVGYTF TGTGCCAGCAGCTTAAGCGTTGGCTACACCTTC
TRBJ2-3 . . TRBV5-6 CASSYRDRGADTQYF TGTGCCAGCAGCTACCGCGATAGAGGGGCAGATACGCAGTATTTT
TRBJ1-1 . few TRBV29-1 CSVRRGLNTEAFF TGCAGCGTTCGCAGGGGCCTGAACACTGAAGCTTTCTTT
TRBJ1-6 . few TRBV5-1 CASNSGSYNSPLHF TGCGCCAGCAATTCCGGATCCTATAATTCACCCCTCCACTTT
TRBJ2-3 TRBD2 . TRBV28 CASSSGLAGSDTQYF TGTGCCAGCAGTTCGGGACTAGCGGGATCAGATACGCAGTATTTT
TRBJ2-5 . . TRBV9 CASSRQELETQYF TGTGCCAGCAGCAGACAGGAACTAGAGACCCAGTACTTC
TRBJ1-6 . . TRBV28 CASTTPKEFSPLHF TGTGCCAGCACTACCCCCAAGGAGTTTTCACCCCTCCACTTT
TRBJ2-1 TRBD2 . TRBV10-3 CAITERELNEQFF TGTGCCATCACCGAGCGGGAACTTAATGAGCAGTTCTTC
TRBJ2-7 TRBD1 . TRBV4-3 CASSQDLSGTGVYEQYF TGCGCCAGCAGCCAAGATCTCAGCGGGACAGGGGTCTACGAGCAGTACTTC
TRBJ2-1 TRBD2 . TRBV29-1 CSVVLVRGLTNNEQFF TGCAGCGTTGTACTAGTTCGGGGACTAACAAACAATGAGCAGTTCTTC
TRBJ1-1 . . TRBV15 CATSRGRAGVNTEAFF TGTGCCACCAGCAGGGGACGGGCAGGAGTGAACACTGAAGCTTTCTTT
TRBJ1-6 . few TRBV10-3 CAITSSYNSPLHF TGTGCCATCACTTCCTCCTATAATTCACCCCTCCACTTT
TRBJ1-2 TRBD1 . TRBV6-5 CASSPDRSGGYTF TGTGCCAGCAGCCCGGACAGGTCGGGCGGCTACACCTTC
TRBJ1-4 . . TRBV29-1 CSVEEGGGKLFF TGCAGCGTTGAAGAGGGAGGAGGAAAACTGTTTTTT
TRBJ1-2 . . TRBV5-5 CASSLIESGPGDGYTF TGTGCCAGCAGCTTGATCGAGTCGGGGCCTGGGGATGGCTACACCTTC
TRBJ1-1 . . TRBV28 CASSPPGHEAFF TGTGCCAGCAGTCCTCCGGGACATGAAGCTTTCTTT
TRBJ2-6 . . TRBV2 CASSEEAGANVLTF TGTGCCAGCAGTGAGGAGGCTGGGGCCAACGTCCTGACTTTC
TRBJ2-7 . . TRBV4-3 CASSQEWNKAHEQYF TGCGCCAGCAGCCAAGAGTGGAACAAGGCCCACGAGCAGTACTTC
TRBJ2-1 . . TRBV6-2/TRBV6-3 CASSYSVYNEQFF TGTGCCAGCAGTTACTCGGTGTACAATGAGCAGTTCTTC
TRBJ1-2 . . TRBV25-1 CASSEISREGGYTF TGTGCCAGCAGTGAAATCTCCAGGGAGGGCGGCTACACCTTC
TRBJ1-4 . few TRBV7-9 CASSEMVGEKLFF TGTGCCAGCAGCGAGATGGTCGGTGAAAAACTGTTTTTT
TRBJ1-2 . few TRBV20-1 CSAKTGYGYTF TGCAGTGCAAAGACGGGCTATGGCTACACCTTC
TRBJ1-2 . few TRBV25-1 CASSESAGGRGYTF TGTGCCAGCAGTGAATCCGCCGGGGGCCGCGGCTACACCTTC
TRBJ1-1 . . TRBV15 CATSRDRGAFF TGTGCCACCAGCAGAGATAGGGGAGCTTTCTTT
TRBJ1-1 TRBD1 few TRBV5-1 CASSPNRGAAEAFF TGCGCCAGCAGCCCTAACAGGGGCGCGGCTGAAGCTTTCTTT